This T cell receptor (beta chain) was captured by sequencing in a study of T cell responses to AZD1222 COVID-19 vaccine. Study findings and constraints: Two AZD1222 doses significantly raised spike-specific TCR breadth and depth over controls. Spike-spanning, vaccine-associated CD4 TCRs were dominant at 160-218 and 743-854. The study identified only five to seven AZD1222 recipients as seropositive at baseline.

Profiled with immunoSEQ multiplex PCR; TCRdb holds only in-frame clones, not every one. Of tens of thousands of clones in the sample, around 92% were seen once. There are 15 residues in the CDR3. V lost 0 bases to trimming and J lost 5 bases; unmatched junction nucleotides: 4. Germline CDR1 reads SGDLS; CDR2 reads YYNGEE. On this clone itself: Antigen unknown.

This TCR was sampled from an adult in good health. The rearrangement uses TRBV9 and TRBJ2-2; TRBD1 aligns across 7 bases. Source: peripheral blood, taken on day 0 of AZD1222 vaccination. The CDR3 is CASSVVDRVTGELFF. As DNA, the CDR3 is TGTGCCAGCAGCGTAGTCGACAGGGTAACCGGGGAGCTGTTTTTT.